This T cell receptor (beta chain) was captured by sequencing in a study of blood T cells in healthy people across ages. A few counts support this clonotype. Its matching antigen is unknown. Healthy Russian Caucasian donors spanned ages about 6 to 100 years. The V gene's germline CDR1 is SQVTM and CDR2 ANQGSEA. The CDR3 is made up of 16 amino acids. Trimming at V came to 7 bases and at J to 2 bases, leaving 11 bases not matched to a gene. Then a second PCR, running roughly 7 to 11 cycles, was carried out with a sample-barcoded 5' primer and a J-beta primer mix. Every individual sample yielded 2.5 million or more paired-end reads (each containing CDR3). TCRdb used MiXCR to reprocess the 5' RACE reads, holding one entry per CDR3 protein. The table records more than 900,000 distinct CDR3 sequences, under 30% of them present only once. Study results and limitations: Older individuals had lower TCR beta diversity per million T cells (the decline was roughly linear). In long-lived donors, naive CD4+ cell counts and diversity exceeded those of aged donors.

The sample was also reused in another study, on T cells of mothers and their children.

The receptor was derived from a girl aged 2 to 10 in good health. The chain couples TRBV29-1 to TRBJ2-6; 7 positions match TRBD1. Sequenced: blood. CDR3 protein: CSASGTAIPGANVLTF. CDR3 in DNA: TGCAGCGCCTCCGGGACAGCAATTCCTGGGGCCAACGTCCTGACTTTC.